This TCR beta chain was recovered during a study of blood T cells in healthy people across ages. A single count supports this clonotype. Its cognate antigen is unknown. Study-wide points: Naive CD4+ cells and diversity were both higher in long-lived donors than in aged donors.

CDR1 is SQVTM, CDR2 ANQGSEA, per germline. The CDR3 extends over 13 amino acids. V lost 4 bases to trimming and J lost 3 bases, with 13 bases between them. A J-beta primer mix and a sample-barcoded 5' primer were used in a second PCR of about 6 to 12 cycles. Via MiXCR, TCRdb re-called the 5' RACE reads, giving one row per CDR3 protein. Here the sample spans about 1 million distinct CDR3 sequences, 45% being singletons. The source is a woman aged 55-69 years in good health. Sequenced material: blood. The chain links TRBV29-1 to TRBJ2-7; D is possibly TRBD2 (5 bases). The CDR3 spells CSVGQRTYYEQYF. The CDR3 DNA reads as TGCAGCGTTGGCCAGCGGACCTACTACGAGCAGTACTTC.